This passage covers 12 T cell receptor beta chains from one sample sequenced in a study of read filtering for tumor transcriptome and immune sequencing. The library was built from about 400 ng RNA with molecular barcoded adaptors for alpha/delta and beta/gamma chains. One entry per CDR3 protein results from TCRdb running MiXCR on the reads. The sample records 43,000 or so distinct CDR3 sequences, around 19% being singletons. Sequencing was performed on a population of CD138-negative cells sorted from bone marrow. The source is a donor aged 40 or older with multiple myeloma.

This clonotype was found once. This sequence may be a read error, since a much larger clone differs from it by one base. The rearrangement links TRBV5-1 to TRBJ2-1, with 7 bases fitting TRBD2. Germline V gives CDR1 SGHRS, CDR2 YFSETQ. The CDR3 sequence is 17 residues long. CDR3 DNA sequence: TGCGCCAGCAGCCGAATCCCCAGCGGGATTTCCTACAATGAGCAGCTCTTC. Translating it yields CASSRIPSGISYNEQLF.

This clonotype has at least ten counts. The chain has TRBV27 and TRBJ2-7, with 10 bases aligning to TRBD2. The CDR3 covers 14 residues. CDR1 MNHEY and CDR2 SMNVEV come from the germline V gene (reference sequence). V gave up 7 bases and J gave up 4 bases; unmatched junction bases: 7. The CDR3 protein is CASKPLAGVYEQYF. The DNA of the CDR3 is TGTGCCAGCAAGCCTCTAGCGGGAGTTTACGAGCAGTACTTC.

In regard to this clonotype: At one end the junction does not follow the germline gene, possibly because of a read error. V gene TRBV7-2 combines with J gene TRBJ1-2, with unresolved D. Germline loops: CDR1 SGHTA, CDR2 FQGNSA. The CDR3 runs 13 residues. Here the CDR3 reads CASSLEGPDGFTF. Here the CDR3 DNA reads TGTGCCAGCAGCTTAGAAGGGCCCGACGGCTTCACCTTC.

The chain has TRBV12-3 or TRBV12-4 and TRBJ2-3; 9 bases are a match to TRBD2. V lost 10 bases to trimming and J lost 2 bases; unmatched junction nucleotides: 10. The CDR3 loop spans 15 amino acids. For the CDR3, the DNA is TGTGCCATAGCCCGGCTAGCGGGACCCACAGATACGCAGTATTTT. This translates into CAIARLAGPTDTQYF.

On this clonotype: A much larger clone differs from this one at a single base, so this may be a read error. The V call is TRBV14, the J call TRBJ1-1; D might be TRBD1 (5 bases). The CDR3 has 13 amino acids. CDR1 is SGHDN and CDR2 is FVKESK in the germline V gene. This CDR3 is CASSLTGDTDAFF. CDR3 bases: TGTGCCAGCAGCCTAACAGGCGACACTGATGCTTTCTTT.

This clonotype turned up a few times. V and J are TRBV7-9 and TRBJ1-1, with a weak D call TRBD1 (5 bases). V was pared by 5 bases and J by 0 bases, with 13 bases between. CDR1 is SEHNR, CDR2 FQNEAQ, per germline (reference sequence). The CDR3 totals 15 residues. The DNA of the CDR3 is TGTGCCAGCAGCCCCCATAGAGGGGTGAACACTGAAGCTTTCTTT. Translated: CASSPHRGVNTEAFF.

This clonotype was observed a few times. The CDR3 reads CSVDLGTDTQYF. The CDR3 DNA follows: TGCAGCGTTGACCTAGGCACAGATACGCAGTATTTT. V and J are TRBV29-1 and TRBJ2-3; D is ambiguous. Germline CDR1 reads SQVTM; CDR2 reads ANQGSEA. This CDR3 has 12 amino acids. Trimming removed 3 bases from V and 1 base from J, with 5 bases in between.

This clonotype was counted ten times or more. This chain joins TRBV6-5 and TRBJ2-1; TRBD2 matches 11 bases. V dropped 6 bases and J dropped 4; count of bases not matched to a gene: 8. CDR3 length: 16 residues. The germline V gene has CDR1 MNHEY and CDR2 SVGAGI. CDR3 in DNA: TGTGCCAGCAGACCCCGGGTAGCGGGAGGGTACAATGAGCAGTTCTTC. This sequence encodes CASRPRVAGGYNEQFF.

At least ten counts were recorded for this clonotype. The rearrangement joins TRBV9 to TRBJ1-6; D gene unclear. Germline V gene lookup returns CDR1 SGDLS and CDR2 YYNGEE. The CDR3 runs 13 residues. Trimming removed 0 bases from V and 6 bases from J, with 4 bases in between. CDR3 DNA: TGTGCCAGCAGCGTAGGGGGTAATTCACCCCTCCACTTT. Amino acids: CASSVGGNSPLHF.

The chain couples TRBV20-1 to TRBJ2-1; TRBD2 matches at 13 bases. This CDR3 contains 15 residues. Trimming removed 8 bases from V and 6 bases from J; junction bases left unmatched: 10. The germline V gene encodes CDR1 DFQATT and CDR2 SNEGSKA (reference sequence). CDR3 sequence: CSTKGLAGFGNEQFF. CDR3 coding DNA: TGCAGTACAAAGGGACTAGCGGGATTCGGCAATGAGCAGTTCTTC.

In this sample, this clonotype turned up many times. This sequence joins TRBV6-1 and TRBJ2-6; D ambiguous. CDR3 length: 16 residues. Per the germline V gene, CDR1 is MNHNS and CDR2 is SASEGT. V was cut by 2 bases and J by 0 bases, with 8 bases left in between. The CDR3 DNA reads TGTGCCAGCAGTGAATGGGGTGGCTCTGGGGCCAACGTCCTGACTTTC. This encodes CASSEWGGSGANVLTF.

The sample holds many counts of this clonotype. The chain links TRBV3-1 to TRBJ2-3; D may be TRBD2 (7 bases). Per germline, CDR1 LGHDT and CDR2 YNNKEL (reference sequence). Trimming shortened V by 1 base and J by 0 bases, and 20 bases separated the two germline ends. The CDR3 has 19 amino acids. Here the CDR3 reads CASSQGWGGREFSTDTQYF. The CDR3 DNA follows: TGTGCCAGCAGCCAAGGTTGGGGGGGGCGGGAGTTTAGCACAGATACGCAGTATTTT.